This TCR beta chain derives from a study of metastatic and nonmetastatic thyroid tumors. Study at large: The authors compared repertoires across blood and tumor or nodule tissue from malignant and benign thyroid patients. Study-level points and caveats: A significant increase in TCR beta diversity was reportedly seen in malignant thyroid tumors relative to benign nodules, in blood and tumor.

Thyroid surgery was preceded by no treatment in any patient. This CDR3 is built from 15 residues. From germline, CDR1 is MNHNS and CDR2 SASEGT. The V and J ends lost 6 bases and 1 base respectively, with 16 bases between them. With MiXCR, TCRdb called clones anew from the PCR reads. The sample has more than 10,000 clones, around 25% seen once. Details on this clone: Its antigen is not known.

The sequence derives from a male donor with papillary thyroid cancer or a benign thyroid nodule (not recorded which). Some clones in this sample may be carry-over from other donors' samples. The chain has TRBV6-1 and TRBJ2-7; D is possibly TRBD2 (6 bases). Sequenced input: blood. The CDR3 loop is CASSQSDGGSYEQYF. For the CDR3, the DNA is TGTGCCAGCAGCCAGTCGGACGGGGGTTCCTACGAGCAGTACTTC.